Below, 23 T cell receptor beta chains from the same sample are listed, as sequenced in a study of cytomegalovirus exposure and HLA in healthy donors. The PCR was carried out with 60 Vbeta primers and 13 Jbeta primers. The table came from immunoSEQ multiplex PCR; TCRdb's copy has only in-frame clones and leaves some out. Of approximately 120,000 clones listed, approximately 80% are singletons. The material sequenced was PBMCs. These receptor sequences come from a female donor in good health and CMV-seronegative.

Here the CDR3 reads CASSPPRGTGSGANVLTF. The CDR3 region has the DNA TGTGCCAGCTCACCACCACGAGGGACAGGGTCTGGGGCCAACGTCCTGACTTTC. The rearrangement uses TRBV18 and TRBJ2-6, with 9 bases that match TRBD1. The CDR3 covers 18 residues. Germline CDR1 is KGHSH and CDR2 is LQKENI. V lost 0 bases, J lost 1 base, and 4 bases stayed unmatched.

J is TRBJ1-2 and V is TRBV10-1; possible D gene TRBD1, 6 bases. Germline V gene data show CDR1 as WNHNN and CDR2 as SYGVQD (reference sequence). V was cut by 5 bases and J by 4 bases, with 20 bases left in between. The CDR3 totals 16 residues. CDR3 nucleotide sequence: TGCGCCAGCAGTCCTCCCCGGACAGCCCCTGCCTATGGCTACACCTTC. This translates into CASSPPRTAPAYGYTF.

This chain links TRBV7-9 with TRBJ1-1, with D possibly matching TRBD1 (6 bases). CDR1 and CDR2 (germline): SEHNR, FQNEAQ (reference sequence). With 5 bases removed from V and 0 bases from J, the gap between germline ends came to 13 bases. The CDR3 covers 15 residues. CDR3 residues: CASSLLQGMNTEAFF. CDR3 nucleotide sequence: TGTGCCAGCAGCCTCTTACAGGGCATGAACACTGAAGCTTTCTTT.

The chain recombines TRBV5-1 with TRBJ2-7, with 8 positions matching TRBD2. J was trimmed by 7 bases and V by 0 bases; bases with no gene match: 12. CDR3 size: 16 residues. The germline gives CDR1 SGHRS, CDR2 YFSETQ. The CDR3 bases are TGCGCCAGCAGCTTGGCCGGGGTCGGGGGGGTGTTGGAGCAGTACTTC. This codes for CASSLAGVGGVLEQYF.

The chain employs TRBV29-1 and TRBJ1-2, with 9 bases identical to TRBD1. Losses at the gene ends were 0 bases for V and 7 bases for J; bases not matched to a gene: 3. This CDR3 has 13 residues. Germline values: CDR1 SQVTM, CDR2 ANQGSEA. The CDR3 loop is CSVEEQGALGYTF. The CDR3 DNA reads TGCAGCGTTGAAGAACAGGGGGCGCTTGGCTACACCTTC.

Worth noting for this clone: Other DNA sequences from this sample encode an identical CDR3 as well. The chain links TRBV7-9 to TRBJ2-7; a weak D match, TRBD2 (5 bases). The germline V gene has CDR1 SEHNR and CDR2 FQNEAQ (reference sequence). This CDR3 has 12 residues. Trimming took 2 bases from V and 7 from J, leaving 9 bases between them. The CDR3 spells CASSLIEGEQYF. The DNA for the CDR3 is TGTGCCAGCAGCTTAATCGAGGGTGAGCAGTACTTC.

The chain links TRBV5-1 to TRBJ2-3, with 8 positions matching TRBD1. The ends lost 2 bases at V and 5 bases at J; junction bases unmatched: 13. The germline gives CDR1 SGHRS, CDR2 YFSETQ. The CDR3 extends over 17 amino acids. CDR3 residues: CASSFGTGKEGRDTQYF. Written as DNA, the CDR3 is TGCGCCAGCAGCTTTGGGACAGGTAAAGAGGGTCGAGATACGCAGTATTTT.

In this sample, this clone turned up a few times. CDR3 nucleotides: TGCGCCAGCAGCCAAGAAAGGAGCGAGACCCAGTACTTC. Encoded protein: CASSQERSETQYF. V usage is TRBV4-3 and J usage is TRBJ2-5, with no clear D. Trimming stripped 0 bases from V and 5 bases from J, with 7 bases between. Germline CDR1 reads LGHNA; CDR2 reads YSLEER. The CDR3 spans 13 residues.

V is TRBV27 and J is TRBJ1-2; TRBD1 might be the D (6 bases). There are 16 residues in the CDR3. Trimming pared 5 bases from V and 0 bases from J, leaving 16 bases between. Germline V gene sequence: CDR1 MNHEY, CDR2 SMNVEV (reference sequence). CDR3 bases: TGTGCCAGCAGTGTGACCAGGGGCCCTTCTAACTATGGCTACACCTTC. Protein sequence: CASSVTRGPSNYGYTF.

Here the CDR3 reads CASSQPKAQGTYTQYF. The CDR3 coding sequence is TGTGCCAGCAGCCAGCCCAAGGCCCAGGGAACTTATACGCAGTATTTT. This chain joins TRBV7-2 and TRBJ2-3; D perhaps matches TRBD1 (5 bases). This CDR3 has 16 amino acids. Germline V gene data show CDR1 as SGHTA and CDR2 as FQGNSA. V lost 5 bases and J lost 7, with 22 bases in between.

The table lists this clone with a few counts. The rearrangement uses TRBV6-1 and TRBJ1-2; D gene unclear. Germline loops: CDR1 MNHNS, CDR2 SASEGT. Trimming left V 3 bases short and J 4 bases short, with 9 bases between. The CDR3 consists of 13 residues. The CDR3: CASSDVHPYGYTF. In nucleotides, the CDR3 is TGTGCCAGCAGTGATGTACACCCCTATGGCTACACCTTC.

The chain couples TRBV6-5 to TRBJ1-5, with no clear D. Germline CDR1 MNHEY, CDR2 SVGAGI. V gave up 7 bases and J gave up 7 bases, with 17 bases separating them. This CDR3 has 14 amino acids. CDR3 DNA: TGTGCCAGCACGCCGATTGCCGGGTACCAGCCCCAGCATTTT. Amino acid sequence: CASTPIAGYQPQHF.

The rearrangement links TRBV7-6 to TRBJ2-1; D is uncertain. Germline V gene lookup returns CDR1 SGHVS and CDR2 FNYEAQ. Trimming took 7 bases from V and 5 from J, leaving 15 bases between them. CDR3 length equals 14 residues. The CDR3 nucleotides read TGTGCCAGCAATCACCCTCTAAGAAACAATGAGCAGTTCTTC. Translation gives CASNHPLRNNEQFF.

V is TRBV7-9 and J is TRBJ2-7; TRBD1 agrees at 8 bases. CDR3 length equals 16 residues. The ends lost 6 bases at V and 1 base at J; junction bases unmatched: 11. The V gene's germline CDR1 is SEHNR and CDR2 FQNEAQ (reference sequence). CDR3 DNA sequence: TGTGCCAGCAGTTATCTTCCGGGACAGGAATCCTACGAGCAGTACTTC. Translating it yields CASSYLPGQESYEQYF.

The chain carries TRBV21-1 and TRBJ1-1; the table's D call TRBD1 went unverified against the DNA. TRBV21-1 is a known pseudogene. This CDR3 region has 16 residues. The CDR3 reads CASYLINRGSWTEAFF. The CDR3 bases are TGTGCCAGCTACTTGATTAACAGGGGGTCTTGGACTGAAGCTTTCTTT.

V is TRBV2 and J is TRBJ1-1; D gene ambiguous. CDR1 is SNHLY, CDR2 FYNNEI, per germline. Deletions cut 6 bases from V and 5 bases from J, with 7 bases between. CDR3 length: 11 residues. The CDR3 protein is CASSQATEAFF. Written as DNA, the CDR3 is TGTGCCAGCAGCCAGGCTACTGAAGCTTTCTTT. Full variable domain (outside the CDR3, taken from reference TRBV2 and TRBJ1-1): EPEVTQTPSHQVTQMGQEVILRCVPISNHLYFYWYRQILGQKVEFLVSFYNNEISEKSEIFDDQFSVERPDGSNFTLKIRSTKLEDSAMYFCASSQATEAFFGQGTRLTVV.

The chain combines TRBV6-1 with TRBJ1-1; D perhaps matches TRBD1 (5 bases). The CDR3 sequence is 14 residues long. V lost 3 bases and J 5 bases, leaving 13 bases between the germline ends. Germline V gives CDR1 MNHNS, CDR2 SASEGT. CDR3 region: CASSEPPGETEAFF. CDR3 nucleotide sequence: TGTGCCAGCAGTGAGCCCCCGGGGGAGACTGAAGCTTTCTTT.

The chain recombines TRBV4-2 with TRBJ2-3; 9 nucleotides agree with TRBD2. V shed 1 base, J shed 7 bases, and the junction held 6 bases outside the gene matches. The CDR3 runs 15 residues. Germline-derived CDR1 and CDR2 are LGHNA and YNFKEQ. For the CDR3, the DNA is TGTGCCAGCAGCCAAGGACTAGCGGTTACTTATACGCAGTATTTT. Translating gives CASSQGLAVTYTQYF.

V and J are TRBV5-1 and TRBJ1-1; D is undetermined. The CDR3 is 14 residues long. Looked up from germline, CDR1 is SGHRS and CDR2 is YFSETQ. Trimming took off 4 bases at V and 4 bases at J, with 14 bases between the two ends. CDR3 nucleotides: TGCGCCAGCAGCATCGGCGGGCAGGCCACTGAAGCTTTCTTT. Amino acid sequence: CASSIGGQATEAFF.

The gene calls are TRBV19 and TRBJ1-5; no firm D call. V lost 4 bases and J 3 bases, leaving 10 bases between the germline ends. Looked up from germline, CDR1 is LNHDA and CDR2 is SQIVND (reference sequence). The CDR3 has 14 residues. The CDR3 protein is CASSTRSNNQPQHF. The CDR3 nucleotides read TGTGCCAGTAGTACCCGTAGTAACAATCAGCCCCAGCATTTT.

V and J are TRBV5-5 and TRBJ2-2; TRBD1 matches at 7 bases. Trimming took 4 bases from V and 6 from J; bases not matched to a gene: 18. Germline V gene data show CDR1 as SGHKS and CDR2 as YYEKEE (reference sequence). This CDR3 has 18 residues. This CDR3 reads CASSLEQRQGWSAGELFF. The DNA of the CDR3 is TGTGCCAGCAGCCTGGAGCAAAGACAGGGTTGGAGCGCCGGGGAGCTGTTTTTT.

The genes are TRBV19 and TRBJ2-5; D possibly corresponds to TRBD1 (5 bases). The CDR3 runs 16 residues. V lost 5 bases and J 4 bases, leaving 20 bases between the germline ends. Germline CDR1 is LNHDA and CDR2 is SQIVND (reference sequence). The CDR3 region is CASSPDAGWGLETQYF. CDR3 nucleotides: TGTGCCAGTAGTCCCGACGCAGGGTGGGGTTTAGAGACCCAGTACTTC.

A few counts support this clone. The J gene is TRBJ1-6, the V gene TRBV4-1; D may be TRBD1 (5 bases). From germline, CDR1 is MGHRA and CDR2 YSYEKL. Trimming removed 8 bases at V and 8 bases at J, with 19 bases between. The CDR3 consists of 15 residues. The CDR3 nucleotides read TGCGCCAGCTGCCTGGACGGGAGGGGAGATTCACCCCTCCACTTT. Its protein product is CASCLDGRGDSPLHF.